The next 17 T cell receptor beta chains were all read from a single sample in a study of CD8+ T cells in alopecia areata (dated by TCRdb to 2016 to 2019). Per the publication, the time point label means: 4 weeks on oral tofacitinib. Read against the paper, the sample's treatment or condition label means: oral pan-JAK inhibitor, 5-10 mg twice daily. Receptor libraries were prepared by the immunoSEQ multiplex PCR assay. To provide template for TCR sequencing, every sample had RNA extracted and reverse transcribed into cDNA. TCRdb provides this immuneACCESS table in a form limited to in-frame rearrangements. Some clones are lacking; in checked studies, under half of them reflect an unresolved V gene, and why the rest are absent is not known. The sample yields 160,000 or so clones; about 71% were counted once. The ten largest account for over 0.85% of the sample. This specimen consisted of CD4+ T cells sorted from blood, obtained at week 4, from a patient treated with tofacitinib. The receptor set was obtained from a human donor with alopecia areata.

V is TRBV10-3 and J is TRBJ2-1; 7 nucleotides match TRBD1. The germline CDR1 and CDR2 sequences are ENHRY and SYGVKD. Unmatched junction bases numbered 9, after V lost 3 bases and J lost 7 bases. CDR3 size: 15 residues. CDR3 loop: CAISDNEGARNEQFF. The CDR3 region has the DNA TGTGCCATCAGTGACAATGAGGGGGCGCGAAATGAGCAGTTCTTC.

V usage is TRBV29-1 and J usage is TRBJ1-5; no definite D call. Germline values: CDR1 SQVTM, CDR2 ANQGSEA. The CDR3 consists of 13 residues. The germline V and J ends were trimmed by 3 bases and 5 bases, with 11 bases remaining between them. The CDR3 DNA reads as TGCAGCGTTGAGGAGATTCCCGATCAGCCCCAGCATTTT. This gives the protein CSVEEIPDQPQHF.

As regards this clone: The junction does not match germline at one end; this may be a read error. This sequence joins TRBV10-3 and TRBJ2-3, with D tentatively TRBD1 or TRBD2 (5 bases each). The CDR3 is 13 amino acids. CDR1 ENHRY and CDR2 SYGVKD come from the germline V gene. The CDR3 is CAISESGVGFQGF. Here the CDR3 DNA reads TGTGCCATCAGTGAGTCGGGGGTTGGATTTCAAGGATTT.

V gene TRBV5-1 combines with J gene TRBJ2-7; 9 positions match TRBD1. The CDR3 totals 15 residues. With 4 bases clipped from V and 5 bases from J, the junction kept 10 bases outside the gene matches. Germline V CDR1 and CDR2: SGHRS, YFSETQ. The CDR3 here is CASSQLGQGTHEQYF. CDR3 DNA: TGCGCCAGCAGCCAACTGGGACAGGGAACCCACGAGCAGTACTTC.

CDR3 in DNA: TGTGCCAGCAGTGGCATCGTGAACACTGAAGCTTTCTTT. This gives the protein CASSGIVNTEAFF. This chain joins TRBV6-5 and TRBJ1-1; D remains ambiguous. With 5 bases removed from V and 0 bases from J, the gap between germline ends came to 7 bases. Germline V gene sequence: CDR1 MNHEY, CDR2 SVGAGI. The CDR3 is 13 amino acids.

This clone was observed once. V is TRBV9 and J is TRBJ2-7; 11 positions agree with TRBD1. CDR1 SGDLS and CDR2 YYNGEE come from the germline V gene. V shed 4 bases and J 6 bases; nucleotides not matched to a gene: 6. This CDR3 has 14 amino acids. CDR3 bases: TGTGCCAGCAGCCCCCGGACAGGGGGCGGCGAGCAGTACTTC. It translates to CASSPRTGGGEQYF.

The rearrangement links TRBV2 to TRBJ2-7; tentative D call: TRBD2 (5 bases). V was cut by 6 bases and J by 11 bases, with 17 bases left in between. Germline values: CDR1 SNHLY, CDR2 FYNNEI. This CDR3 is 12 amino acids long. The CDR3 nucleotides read TGTGCCAGCAGAGTTGTGAGGGAAAGGGAGTACTTC. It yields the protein CASRVVREREYF.

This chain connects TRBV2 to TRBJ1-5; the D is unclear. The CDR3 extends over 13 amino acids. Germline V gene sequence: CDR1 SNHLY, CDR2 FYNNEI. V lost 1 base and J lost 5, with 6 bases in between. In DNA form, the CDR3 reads TGTGCCAGCAGTGAAGAGATTGATCAGCCCCAGCATTTT. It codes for CASSEEIDQPQHF.

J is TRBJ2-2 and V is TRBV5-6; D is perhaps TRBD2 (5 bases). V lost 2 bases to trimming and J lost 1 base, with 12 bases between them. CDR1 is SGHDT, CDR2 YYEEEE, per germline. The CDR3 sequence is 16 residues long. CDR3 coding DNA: TGTGCCAGCAGCTTCCGGACTGGAATGAACACCGGGGAGCTGTTTTTT. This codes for CASSFRTGMNTGELFF.

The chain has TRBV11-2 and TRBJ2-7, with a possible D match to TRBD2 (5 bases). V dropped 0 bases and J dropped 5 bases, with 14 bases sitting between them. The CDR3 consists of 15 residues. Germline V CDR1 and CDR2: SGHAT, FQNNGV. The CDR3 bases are TGTGCCAGCAGCTTAGAGAGGGAAAGCTTCCACGAGCAGTACTTC. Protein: CASSLERESFHEQYF.

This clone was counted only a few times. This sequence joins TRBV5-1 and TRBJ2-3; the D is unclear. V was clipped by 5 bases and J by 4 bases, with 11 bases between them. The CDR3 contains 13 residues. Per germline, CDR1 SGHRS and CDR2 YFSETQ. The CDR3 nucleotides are TGCGCCAGCAGGCCTGAAGGACCAGATACGCAGTATTTT. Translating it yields CASRPEGPDTQYF.

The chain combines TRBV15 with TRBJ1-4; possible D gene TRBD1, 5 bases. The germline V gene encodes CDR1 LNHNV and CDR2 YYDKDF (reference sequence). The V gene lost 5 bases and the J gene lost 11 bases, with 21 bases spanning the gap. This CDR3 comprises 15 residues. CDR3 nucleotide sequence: TGTGCCACCAGCTCCCGTTCCGGGGGAAGTGGGAAACTGTTTTTT. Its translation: CATSSRSGGSGKLFF.

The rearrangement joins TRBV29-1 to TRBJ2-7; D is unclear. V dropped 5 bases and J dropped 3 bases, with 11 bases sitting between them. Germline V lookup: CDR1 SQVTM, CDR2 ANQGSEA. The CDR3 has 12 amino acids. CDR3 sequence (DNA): TGCAGCGTTTACGGGCAGAACTACGAGCAGTACTTC. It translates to CSVYGQNYEQYF.

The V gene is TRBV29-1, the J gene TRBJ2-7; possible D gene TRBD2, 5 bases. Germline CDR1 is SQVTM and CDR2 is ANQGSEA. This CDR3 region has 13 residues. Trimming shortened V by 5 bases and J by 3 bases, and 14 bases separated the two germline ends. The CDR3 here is CSVSPDGDYEQYF. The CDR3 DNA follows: TGCAGCGTTTCCCCTGACGGGGACTACGAGCAGTACTTC.

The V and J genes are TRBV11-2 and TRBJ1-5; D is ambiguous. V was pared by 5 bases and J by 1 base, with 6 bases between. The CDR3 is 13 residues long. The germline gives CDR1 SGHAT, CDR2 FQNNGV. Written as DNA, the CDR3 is TGTGCCAGCAGCCCGGCCAGCAATCAGCCCCAGCATTTT. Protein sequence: CASSPASNQPQHF.

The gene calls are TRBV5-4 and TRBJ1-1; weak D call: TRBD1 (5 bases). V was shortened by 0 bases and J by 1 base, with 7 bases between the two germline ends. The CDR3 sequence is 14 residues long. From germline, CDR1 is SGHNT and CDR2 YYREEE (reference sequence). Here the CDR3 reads CASSLDRRNTEAFF. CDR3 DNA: TGTGCCAGCAGCTTGGACAGGAGGAACACTGAAGCTTTCTTT. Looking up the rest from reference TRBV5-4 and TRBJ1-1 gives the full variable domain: ETGVTQSPTHLIKTRGQQVTLRCSSQSGHNTVSWYQQALGQGPQFIFQYYREEENGRGNFPPRFSGLQFPNYSSELNVNALELDDSALYLCASSLDRRNTEAFFGQGTRLTVV.

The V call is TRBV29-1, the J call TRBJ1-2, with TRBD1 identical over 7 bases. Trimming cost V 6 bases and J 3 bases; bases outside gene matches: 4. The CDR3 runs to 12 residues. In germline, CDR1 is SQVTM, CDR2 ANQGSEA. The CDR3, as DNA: TGCAGCGTGGGGGACAGCTACTATGGCTACACCTTC. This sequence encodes CSVGDSYYGYTF.